These 14 T cell receptor beta chains were sequenced from one sample in a study of blood T cell repertoires in COVID-19. Sequencing was performed with immunoSEQ multiplex PCR; in TCRdb, only in-frame clones are kept and a portion is missing. This repertoire shows 200,000 to 250,000 clones, about 80% found once; its top ten account for about 2.9%. The sequencing sample was made of peripheral blood. Every receptor here comes from a woman younger than 45 who had recovered from COVID-19.

The chain employs TRBV4-2 and TRBJ2-1; no definite D call. Germline-derived CDR1 and CDR2 are LGHNA and YNFKEQ. The CDR3 spans 11 residues. Trimming pared 8 bases from V and 4 bases from J, leaving 6 bases between. The DNA for the CDR3 is TGTGCCAGCGGAGCGTACAATGAGCAGTTCTTC. It yields the protein CASGAYNEQFF.

This clone was observed a few times. The V call is TRBV2, the J call TRBJ2-1, with 13 bases that match TRBD2. J lost 8 bases, V lost 5 bases, and 6 bases had no gene match. The V gene's germline CDR1 is SNHLY and CDR2 FYNNEI. CDR3 length: 15 amino acids. The CDR3 sequence is CASSQLAGGLDEQFF. DNA of the CDR3: TGTGCCAGCAGTCAACTAGCGGGAGGGTTGGATGAGCAGTTCTTC.

The chain joins TRBV28 to TRBJ1-2; no clear D gene. Trimming pared 5 bases from V and 1 base from J, leaving 17 bases between. CDR3 length equals 16 residues. The germline CDR1 and CDR2 sequences are MDHEN and SYDVKM. In DNA, the CDR3 is TGTGCCAGCAGTACGGCTGGCCCAGGACTTAACTATGGCTACACCTTC. It is translated as CASSTAGPGLNYGYTF.

This chain joins TRBV29-1 and TRBJ1-1, with a tentative D call TRBD1 (5 bases). The CDR3 extends over 11 amino acids. The V and J ends lost 7 bases and 7 bases respectively, with 13 bases between them. CDR1 and CDR2 (germline): SQVTM, ANQGSEA. CDR3 loop: CSAAQGDEAFF. The CDR3, as DNA: TGCAGCGCCGCCCAGGGCGATGAAGCTTTCTTT.

The rearrangement links TRBV24-1 to TRBJ2-5; TRBD2 matches 13 bases. The J segment lost 13 bases and the V segment lost 1 base, leaving 20 bases of the junction unmatched. The germline gives CDR1 KGHDR, CDR2 SFDVKD. The CDR3 sequence is 19 residues long. The CDR3: CATSDFRVTSGRATTGGYF. The DNA of the CDR3 is TGTGCCACCAGTGATTTCAGAGTAACTAGCGGGAGGGCCACCACCGGCGGGTACTTC.

This sequence joins TRBV28 and TRBJ2-5; D may be TRBD1 (5 bases). The CDR3 has 15 amino acids. In germline, CDR1 is MDHEN, CDR2 SYDVKM. The V end was cut by 3 bases, the J end by 0 bases, with 11 bases between. This CDR3 reads CASSFPDRYQETQYF. For the CDR3, the DNA is TGTGCCAGCAGTTTTCCCGACAGATACCAAGAGACCCAGTACTTC.

This clone was seen more than once but under ten times. The chain links TRBV28 to TRBJ1-2; 7 bases are a match to TRBD1. V shed 7 bases, J shed 3 bases, and the junction held 2 bases outside the gene matches. There are 12 residues in the CDR3. Germline loops: CDR1 MDHEN, CDR2 SYDVKM. CDR3 region: CASTQGDYGYTF. DNA for the CDR3: TGTGCCAGCACGCAGGGGGACTATGGCTACACCTTC.

The rearrangement uses TRBV30 and TRBJ1-6; 7 bases match TRBD1. Germline CDR1 GTSNPN, CDR2 SVGIG (reference sequence). This CDR3 has 13 residues. The V segment lost 5 bases and the J segment 7 bases; nucleotides outside the gene matches: 5. The CDR3 region has the DNA TGTGCCTGGTCTGGACAGGAAAATTCACCCCTCCACTTT. Translated, it gives CAWSGQENSPLHF.

The chain carries TRBV5-1 and TRBJ2-3; TRBD1 aligns across 12 bases. CDR1 and CDR2 from the germline V gene are SGHRS and YFSETQ. Trimming removed 4 bases from V and 4 bases from J; junction bases left unmatched: 4. The CDR3 runs to 15 residues. The CDR3 nucleotides are TGCGCCAGCAGCGGGGGACAGGGGGCATCAGATACGCAGTATTTT. This sequence encodes CASSGGQGASDTQYF.

The V gene is TRBV28, the J gene TRBJ2-1, with TRBD1 matching 11 bases. The germline CDR1 and CDR2 sequences are MDHEN and SYDVKM. The trim removed 5 bases at V and 8 bases at J, leaving 11 bases unmatched. CDR3 length equals 16 residues. This CDR3 reads CASSPPGTGGFDEQFF. In DNA form, the CDR3 reads TGTGCCAGCAGTCCCCCCGGGACAGGGGGGTTCGATGAGCAGTTCTTC.

This clone appeared a few times. This chain connects TRBV14 to TRBJ2-7; D is perhaps TRBD2 (5 bases). The V end was cut by 1 base, the J end by 0 bases, with 7 bases between. There are 14 residues in the CDR3. Germline CDR1 SGHDN, CDR2 FVKESK. This CDR3 reads CASSQAGSSYEQYF. DNA of the CDR3: TGTGCCAGCAGCCAAGCGGGAAGCTCCTACGAGCAGTACTTC.

The chain links TRBV2 to TRBJ1-6; D might be TRBD1 (5 bases). Germline values: CDR1 SNHLY, CDR2 FYNNEI. V shed 11 bases and J shed 5 bases, with 10 bases lying between them. The CDR3 covers 12 residues. For the CDR3, the DNA is TGTGCCGGGACGGGAGATAATTCACCCCTCCACTTT. Translation gives CAGTGDNSPLHF. Using reference TRBV2 and TRBJ1-6 for the parts outside the CDR3, the full variable domain is EPEVTQTPSHQVTQMGQEVILRCVPISNHLYFYWYRQILGQKVEFLVSFYNNEISEKSEIFDDQFSVERPDGSNFTLKIRSTKLEDSAMYFCAGTGDNSPLHFGNGTRLTVT.

The genes are TRBV9 and TRBJ1-3; 7 nucleotides agree with TRBD1. In germline, CDR1 is SGDLS, CDR2 YYNGEE. The J segment lost 2 bases and the V segment lost 4 bases, leaving 6 bases of the junction unmatched. CDR3 length: 15 residues. The CDR3 loop reads CASSTLTGAGNTIYF. CDR3 nucleotides: TGTGCCAGCAGCACCTTAACAGGGGCTGGAAACACCATATATTTT.

This clone was found once. This rearrangement joins TRBV5-6 to TRBJ1-1; D is unclear. This CDR3 comprises 13 residues. Germline-derived CDR1 and CDR2 are SGHDT and YYEEEE. Trimming removed 7 bases from V and 8 bases from J, with 18 bases in between. The CDR3 coding sequence is TGTGCCAGCTTCCCTCCCGCCGCGGCCGAAGCTTTCTTT. This codes for CASFPPAAAEAFF. Together with reference TRBV5-6 and TRBJ1-1, the CDR3 gives the full variable domain: DAGVTQSPTHLIKTRGQQVTLRCSPKSGHDTVSWYQQALGQGPQFIFQYYEEEERQRGNFPDRFSGHQFPNYSSELNVNALLLGDSALYLCASFPPAAAEAFFGQGTRLTVV.